The T cell receptor beta chain under discussion was sequenced for a study of T cells after yellow fever vaccination. Germline V CDR1 and CDR2: LGHDT, YNNKEL (reference sequence). This CDR3 is 14 amino acids long. Trimming removed 2 bases at V and 4 bases at J, with 9 bases between. MiXCR, run by TCRdb on the 5' RACE reads, gives a single entry per CDR3 protein. The sample lists approximately 250,000 distinct CDR3 sequences; roughly 6.2% were seen once. There are many counts of this clonotype. This sequence joins TRBV3-1 and TRBJ2-1; D gene uncertain. The receptor's source is a man aged 25-40 years who received the YFV17D yellow fever vaccine. The sample in question was CD4+ T cells sorted from PBMCs, obtained on the day of the yellow fever booster vaccination. This chain's CDR3 is CASSQSTNYNEQFF. The CDR3 bases are TGTGCCAGCAGCCAAAGTACGAATTACAATGAGCAGTTCTTC.